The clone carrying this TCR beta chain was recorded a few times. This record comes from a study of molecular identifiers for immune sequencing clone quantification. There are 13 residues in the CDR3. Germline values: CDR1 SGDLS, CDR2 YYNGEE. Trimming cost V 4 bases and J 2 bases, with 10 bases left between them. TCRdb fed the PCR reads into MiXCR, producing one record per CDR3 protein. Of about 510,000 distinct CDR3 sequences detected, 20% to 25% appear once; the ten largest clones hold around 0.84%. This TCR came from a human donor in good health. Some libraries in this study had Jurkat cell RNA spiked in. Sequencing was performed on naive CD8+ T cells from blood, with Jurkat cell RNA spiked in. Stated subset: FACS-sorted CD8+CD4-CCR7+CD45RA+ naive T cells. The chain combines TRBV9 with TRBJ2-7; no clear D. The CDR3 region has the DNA TGTGCCAGCAGCCCTATGCCTCCCTACGAGCAGTACTTC. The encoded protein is CASSPMPPYEQYF. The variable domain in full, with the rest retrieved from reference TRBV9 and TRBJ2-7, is DSGVTQTPKHLITATGQRVTLRCSPRSGDLSVYWYQQSLDQGLQFLIQYYNGEERAKGNILERFSAQQFPDLHSELNLSSLELGDSALYFCASSPMPPYEQYFGPGTRLTVT.